The source of this T cell receptor beta chain is a study of CD8+CD57+ T cells in acquired aplastic anemia. Study at large: DNA per sorted CD4+ or CD8+ sample ranged about 0.17 to 27.4 ug, averaging roughly 3.2 ug. General study points: In CD8+ cells, Simpson's diversity showed no significant difference between patients and controls. Patients and controls turned out to have roughly 30 CD8+ CDR3 sequences in common.

Using genomic DNA as the template, TCR beta VDJ and CDR3 profiling was carried out. Using its own MiXCR run on the reads, TCRdb lists one record per CDR3 protein. Seen here are roughly 180,000 distinct CDR3 sequences, about three fifths observed once, and the top ten hold about 45%. As to this clonotype: Its antigen is not known.

The germline V gene encodes CDR1 DFQATT and CDR2 SNEGSKA (reference sequence). The CDR3 is 15 residues long. V dropped 2 bases and J dropped 5; count of bases not matched to a gene: 6. Source material: sorted CD4+, CD8+, or CD8+CD57+ T cells (not recorded which) from PBMCs. V is TRBV20-1 and J is TRBJ1-6; 7 bases align to TRBD1. The clonotype was recovered from a human donor with severe aplastic anemia or a healthy control (not recorded which). The chain's CDR3 is CSARRDSQDNSPLHF. As DNA, the CDR3 is TGCAGTGCTAGAAGGGACAGCCAAGATAATTCACCCCTCCACTTT.